The entry below gives a single T cell receptor (beta chain) sequence along with its context. Its antigen target is currently unknown. The sample holds no much larger clone one base away, and base qualities are not on file. According to the germline V gene, CDR1 reads MGHRA and CDR2 reads YSYEKL. Cut back by 11 bases and 0 bases, the V and J ends lie 25 bases apart. There are 17 amino acids in the CDR3, from cysteine to phenylalanine inclusive. Just CDR3 DNA is preserved here, 51 bases in frame from base 1. The data belong to a study of CD8+ T cells in alopecia areata (dated by TCRdb to the late 2010s). Regarding the complete study: Treated patients were enrolled in an open-label pilot trial of oral tofacitinib at 5 to 10 mg twice daily for moderate-to-severe alopecia areata. Tofacitinib was administered for 6 to 18 months, and 6 months of follow-up off drug were then conducted to assess delayed response and recurrence. Disease severity in treated patients was measured with the SALT score, which quantifies the percentage of affected scalp surface area. In both human patients and the C3H/HeJ mouse model, the study applied high-throughput TCRbeta sequencing to look at T cell clonal expansion in alopecia areata. Human TCRbeta sequencing covered scalp tissue and sorted CD4+ and CD8+ peripheral blood T cells from patchy and totalis/universalis alopecia areata patients and healthy controls. Biopsies were taken from tofacitinib-treated patients at baseline and again at 4 and 24 weeks into treatment, and several of those patients also had a later scalp biopsy. Scalp clonality was compared across normal scalp (n=4), patchy alopecia areata scalp (n=8), and alopecia totalis/universalis scalp (n=8). The RNA source kit depended on sample type: the PAXgene miRNA kit for fixed scalp, the miRNeasy kit for PBMCs, and the RNeasy kit for mouse skin. TCRbeta CDR3 regions were amplified by immunoSEQ multiplex PCR using 35 Vbeta forward and 13 Jbeta reverse primers.

What the authors observed across the whole study: The treated cohort was small, with a single nonresponder, so links between baseline CD8+ expansion and response need larger studies. Scalp clonality and the number of expanded CD8+ clones among the top 100 scalp clones were significantly decreased by tofacitinib. Shared TCR sequences between patients were less evident than in mice, which may be partly attributable to HLA diversity in the patient population. Higher clonality and more expanded CD8+ clones were observed in lesional scalp than in normal scalp, particularly in alopecia totalis/universalis, a finding suggestive of antigenic drive. During tofacitinib treatment, many expanded lesional clones stuck around in both scalp and blood, and this persistence may partly explain why relapse happens after treatment is stopped. Resident alphabeta T cells in normal human skin are also sequenced, complicating scalp TCR repertoire analysis, unlike mouse skin dominated by gammadelta T cells.

Library preparation was by the immunoSEQ multiplex PCR assay. RNA was extracted from all samples and reverse transcribed into cDNA as template for TCR sequencing. SuperScript III was used for first-strand cDNA synthesis, primed with a 2:1 mix of oligo-dT and random hexamers. A synthetic immune receptor repertoire was used to assess amplification bias, and residual bias was removed computationally. On the study's bioinformatics: Raw reads were preprocessed to remove errors, and CDR3 was defined by IMGT conventions from the conserved cysteine to phenylalanine. To get clonality, Shannon entropy was normalized by log2 of the number of productive unique TCRs and the result was subtracted from 1. Whether each scalp clone was CD4 or CD8 was inferred by checking scalp TCRbeta sequences against the CD4 and CD8 repertoires from sorted blood. TCRdb took over this immuneACCESS table, retaining in-frame rearrangements with V and J assigned. Such tables are incomplete; in checked studies, under half of the missing clones stem from an unresolved V gene, and the remainder is unexplained. Clone size and V and J calls were adopted from that table, with D and trimming inferred from the DNA. This sample has about 94,000 clones in its table, and 60% to 80% of those were observed once. Clones ranked in the top ten supply around 16% of the sample.

What this sample's treatment or condition label stands for: oral pan-JAK inhibitor, 5-10 mg twice daily. Lesional scalp punch biopsies and peripheral blood were collected from alopecia areata patients. PBMCs were isolated by density centrifugation and stained for CD3, CD4 and CD8, after which CD4+ and CD8+ T cells were sorted on a FACSAria. The clonotype originates from a human donor with alopecia areata. The material was CD8+ T cells sorted from blood, obtained at approximately week 42, from a patient treated with tofacitinib. Recombination linked TRBV4-1 to TRBJ1-1; 5 matching bases give a weak D call of TRBD1. The DNA sequence is given as TGCGCCGCTAGAAGTAGGTCGCAGGGAGGGATGAACACTGAAGCTTTCTTT. Translated, this is CAARSRSQGGMNTEAFF.